These T cell receptor beta chains were read from a single sample in a study of T cell changes during pregnancy in multiple sclerosis. Sequencing used immunoSEQ multiplex PCR; TCRdb keeps in-frame clones, though not all of them. The repertoire holds approximately 70,000 clones, with just over 90% as singletons. The material sequenced was peripheral blood, taken in the second trimester of pregnancy. Receptors were obtained from a female donor in good health, enrolled as a control in a pregnancy study. The CDR3 runs from the conserved cysteine through the conserved F or W. A D gene is named only where the DNA matches it firmly. Not all rows give a size; the values are once, few, many and, for expanded clones, a class.

j_call: TRBJ1-1; d_call: TRBD1; v_call: TRBV18; clone_size: -; cdr3_nt: TGTGCCAGCTCACCGGGGACAGGGGATTCCTTGGCAGCTTTCTTT; cdr3_aa: CASSPGTGDSLAAFF
j_call: TRBJ2-1; d_call: TRBD2; v_call: TRBV20-1; clone_size: -; cdr3_nt: TGCAGTGCATACCCGGGGGGTGAGCAGTTCTTC; cdr3_aa: CSAYPGGEQFF
j_call: TRBJ1-1; d_call: -; v_call: TRBV7-9; clone_size: -; cdr3_nt: TGTGCCAGCAGCTTTACGTGGCAAACGAACACTGAAGCTTTCTTT; cdr3_aa: CASSFTWQTNTEAFF
j_call: TRBJ1-5; d_call: -; v_call: TRBV10-2; clone_size: -; cdr3_nt: TGCGCCAGCAGCCCTGCAGGGCAGCCCCAGCATTTT; cdr3_aa: CASSPAGQPQHF
j_call: TRBJ1-5; d_call: -; v_call: TRBV6-1; clone_size: once; cdr3_nt: TGTGCCAGCAGAAGGAGCCAGCCCCAGCATTTT; cdr3_aa: CASRRSQPQHF
j_call: TRBJ2-7; d_call: TRBD2; v_call: TRBV4-2; clone_size: -; cdr3_nt: TGTGCCAGCAGCCAGATTCCGGGACTAAACTACGAGCAGTACTTC; cdr3_aa: CASSQIPGLNYEQYF
j_call: TRBJ2-5; d_call: -; v_call: TRBV6-5; clone_size: -; cdr3_nt: TGTGCCAGCAGTTACGCTAGTTACCCCCGAGAGACCCAGTACTTC; cdr3_aa: CASSYASYPRETQYF
j_call: TRBJ2-7; d_call: TRBD1; v_call: TRBV6-1; clone_size: -; cdr3_nt: TGTGCCAGCAGTGCCGGGACAGGGGGGCAGCACGAGCAGTACTTC; cdr3_aa: CASSAGTGGQHEQYF
j_call: TRBJ2-7; d_call: TRBD1; v_call: TRBV10-3; clone_size: -; cdr3_nt: TGTGCCATAGGGACAGGGCCAAAATCCTCCTACGAGCAGTACTTC; cdr3_aa: CAIGTGPKSSYEQYF
j_call: TRBJ2-3; d_call: TRBD2; v_call: TRBV6-1; clone_size: -; cdr3_nt: TGTGCCAGCAGTGAAGCTGGTAGCGGGGCAGATACGCAGTATTTT; cdr3_aa: CASSEAGSGADTQYF
j_call: TRBJ2-7; d_call: TRBD1; v_call: TRBV7-8; clone_size: -; cdr3_nt: TGTGCCAGCAGCCCCAATACGGGGACAGGGTATAAGCAGTACTTC; cdr3_aa: CASSPNTGTGYKQYF
j_call: TRBJ2-1; d_call: TRBD2; v_call: TRBV27; clone_size: -; cdr3_nt: TGTGCCAGCACCCCTAGCGGGAGACGGGAGCAGTTCTTC; cdr3_aa: CASTPSGRREQFF
j_call: TRBJ1-2; d_call: -; v_call: TRBV28; clone_size: few; cdr3_nt: TGTGCCAGCAGTCCGGTGGGGCGGGACGGCTACACCTTC; cdr3_aa: CASSPVGRDGYTF
j_call: TRBJ2-5; d_call: TRBD2; v_call: TRBV4-1; clone_size: -; cdr3_nt: TGCGCCAGCAGCCAATTAACTAGCGGGACCCAAGAGACCCAGTACTTC; cdr3_aa: CASSQLTSGTQETQYF
j_call: TRBJ2-3; d_call: TRBD2; v_call: TRBV18; clone_size: -; cdr3_nt: TGTGCCAGTCAACCGGGACTAGCGCCTAGCACAGATACGCAGTATTTT; cdr3_aa: CASQPGLAPSTDTQYF
j_call: TRBJ2-7; d_call: -; v_call: TRBV7-9; clone_size: -; cdr3_nt: TGTGCCAGCAGCTTAGACAGGACCCCCTACGAGCAGTACTTC; cdr3_aa: CASSLDRTPYEQYF
j_call: TRBJ2-7; d_call: TRBD2; v_call: TRBV6-5; clone_size: -; cdr3_nt: TGTGCCAGCAGTAGCGGGAGTGTCTCCTACGAGCAGTACTTC; cdr3_aa: CASSSGSVSYEQYF
j_call: TRBJ2-3; d_call: TRBD2; v_call: TRBV4-1; clone_size: -; cdr3_nt: TGCGCCAGCAGCCAAGGATTTAGCGGGGGGACAGATACGCAGTATTTT; cdr3_aa: CASSQGFSGGTDTQYF
j_call: TRBJ1-2; d_call: -; v_call: TRBV5-1; clone_size: -; cdr3_nt: TGCGCCAGCAGCTTGTACGGGATAACTAACTATGGCTACACCTTC; cdr3_aa: CASSLYGITNYGYTF
j_call: TRBJ2-3; d_call: -; v_call: TRBV7-9; clone_size: -; cdr3_nt: TGTGCCAGCAGCTTAGCACTGACAGGTGGAGCCCCAGATACGCAGTATTTT; cdr3_aa: CASSLALTGGAPDTQYF
j_call: TRBJ1-5; d_call: -; v_call: TRBV7-2; clone_size: -; cdr3_nt: TGTGCCAGCAGCTTAAGGAGGGACAATCAGCCCCAGCATTTT; cdr3_aa: CASSLRRDNQPQHF
j_call: TRBJ1-5; d_call: -; v_call: TRBV7-8; clone_size: -; cdr3_nt: TGTGCCAGCAGCTTAGCGGGGGGACGGTATAGCAATCAGCCCCAGCATTTT; cdr3_aa: CASSLAGGRYSNQPQHF
j_call: TRBJ1-2; d_call: TRBD1; v_call: TRBV19; clone_size: -; cdr3_nt: TGTGCCAGTAGTATCGGGACAGGGAAATCGCGCTACACCTTC; cdr3_aa: CASSIGTGKSRYTF
j_call: TRBJ2-3; d_call: TRBD2; v_call: TRBV6-5; clone_size: -; cdr3_nt: TGTGCCAGCAGTTACGGACTAGCGGGAGCGGATACGCAGTATTTT; cdr3_aa: CASSYGLAGADTQYF
j_call: TRBJ2-1; d_call: TRBD1; v_call: TRBV5-1; clone_size: -; cdr3_nt: TGCGCCAGCAGCCCTCGGGACAGGGCGAATGAGCAGTTCTTC; cdr3_aa: CASSPRDRANEQFF
j_call: TRBJ2-7; d_call: -; v_call: TRBV20-1; clone_size: once; cdr3_nt: TGCAGTGCTAGAGTAGGGGGCGAGCAGTACTTC; cdr3_aa: CSARVGGEQYF
j_call: TRBJ2-1; d_call: -; v_call: TRBV7-6; clone_size: -; cdr3_nt: TGTGCCAGCAGCCAGACTAGGAATGAGCAGTTCTTC; cdr3_aa: CASSQTRNEQFF
j_call: TRBJ1-1; d_call: TRBD1; v_call: TRBV4-1; clone_size: -; cdr3_nt: TGCGCCAGCAGCCCATCAGGGACAGGGCGAATGGACACTGAAGCTTTCTTT; cdr3_aa: CASSPSGTGRMDTEAFF
j_call: TRBJ1-2; d_call: -; v_call: TRBV7-8; clone_size: -; cdr3_nt: TGTGCCAGCAGCTTACCAACAGCCTATGGCTACACCTTC; cdr3_aa: CASSLPTAYGYTF
j_call: TRBJ1-4; d_call: -; v_call: TRBV15; clone_size: -; cdr3_nt: TGTGCCACCAGCAGGTCTACCTCAGACTATCATGAAAAACTGTTTTTT; cdr3_aa: CATSRSTSDYHEKLFF
j_call: TRBJ1-1; d_call: TRBD1; v_call: TRBV27; clone_size: -; cdr3_nt: TGTGCCAGCAGGAAACAGGGGGAGGGCACTGAAGCTTTCTTT; cdr3_aa: CASRKQGEGTEAFF
j_call: TRBJ2-2; d_call: TRBD1; v_call: TRBV10-3; clone_size: -; cdr3_nt: TGTGCCATCAGTGAGACGACAGGGAACGGGGAGCTGTTTTTT; cdr3_aa: CAISETTGNGELFF
j_call: TRBJ2-7; d_call: TRBD2; v_call: TRBV6-5; clone_size: -; cdr3_nt: TGTGCCAGCAGTTACGCGGGACTACCCTACGAGCAGTACTTC; cdr3_aa: CASSYAGLPYEQYF
j_call: TRBJ2-5; d_call: -; v_call: TRBV5-4; clone_size: -; cdr3_nt: TGTGCCAGCAGCCCGGAGAGTGGAGCGGAGACCCAGTACTTC; cdr3_aa: CASSPESGAETQYF
j_call: TRBJ2-4; d_call: -; v_call: TRBV5-4; clone_size: -; cdr3_nt: TGTGCCAGCAGCTTCAGAGACAGGCTGAAAAACATTCAGTACTTC; cdr3_aa: CASSFRDRLKNIQYF
j_call: TRBJ2-1; d_call: -; v_call: TRBV28; clone_size: -; cdr3_nt: TGTGCCAGCAGTTTAAGAGGTGTGACCTCTCGGGAGCAGTTCTTC; cdr3_aa: CASSLRGVTSREQFF
j_call: TRBJ2-6; d_call: -; v_call: TRBV10-3; clone_size: -; cdr3_nt: TGTGCCATTAACAGGCCTGGGGCCAACGTCCTGACTTTC; cdr3_aa: CAINRPGANVLTF
j_call: TRBJ2-6; d_call: -; v_call: TRBV25-1; clone_size: -; cdr3_nt: TGTGCCAGCAGTCCACAGGACTCTGGGGCCAACGTCCTGACTTTC; cdr3_aa: CASSPQDSGANVLTF
j_call: TRBJ2-1; d_call: TRBD2; v_call: TRBV5-8; clone_size: -; cdr3_nt: TGTGCCAGCAGCTTGGGCCTAGCGGAGTTCTCTGGTGAGCAGTTCTTC; cdr3_aa: CASSLGLAEFSGEQFF
j_call: TRBJ2-3; d_call: -; v_call: TRBV21-1; clone_size: -; cdr3_nt: TGTGCCAGCAGCAAAGTCAACATTCGGGGTATCGGCACAGATACGCAGTATTTT; cdr3_aa: CASSKVNIRGIGTDTQYF
j_call: TRBJ1-4; d_call: -; v_call: TRBV7-9; clone_size: -; cdr3_nt: TGTGCCAGCAGCTTACCCTTGACGGAGAATGAAAAACTGTTTTTT; cdr3_aa: CASSLPLTENEKLFF
j_call: TRBJ2-2; d_call: -; v_call: TRBV5-4; clone_size: once; cdr3_nt: TGTGCCAGCAGCTTGGACAGGGCAACGTTTGCGCTGTTTTTT; cdr3_aa: CASSLDRATFALFF
j_call: TRBJ1-1; d_call: -; v_call: TRBV27; clone_size: -; cdr3_nt: TGTGCCAGCAGTTCCGGGAGGACTGAAGCTTTCTTT; cdr3_aa: CASSSGRTEAFF
j_call: TRBJ1-5; d_call: -; v_call: TRBV4-1; clone_size: -; cdr3_nt: TGCGCCAGCAGCCAAGGGAACAGGGCGAATAGCAATCAGCCCCAGCATTTT; cdr3_aa: CASSQGNRANSNQPQHF
j_call: TRBJ2-3; d_call: TRBD2; v_call: TRBV27; clone_size: -; cdr3_nt: TGTGCCAGCAGTTATATTAGCGGGGGGGCTTTGACAGATACGCAGTATTTT; cdr3_aa: CASSYISGGALTDTQYF
j_call: TRBJ1-6; d_call: TRBD1; v_call: TRBV28; clone_size: -; cdr3_nt: TGTGCCAGCATCAAGACAGGGTATAATTCACCCCTCCACTTT; cdr3_aa: CASIKTGYNSPLHF
j_call: TRBJ1-2; d_call: -; v_call: TRBV19; clone_size: -; cdr3_nt: TGTGCCAGTAGTATAGTCGGGGGGCCTGGCTACACCTTC; cdr3_aa: CASSIVGGPGYTF
j_call: TRBJ1-1; d_call: -; v_call: TRBV27; clone_size: -; cdr3_nt: TGTGCCAGCAGTTCGGGATCCATGAACACTGAAGCTTTCTTT; cdr3_aa: CASSSGSMNTEAFF
j_call: TRBJ1-1; d_call: TRBD1; v_call: TRBV27; clone_size: -; cdr3_nt: TGTGCCAGCAGCAAAGGACAGGGCCTGAACACTGAAGCTTTCTTT; cdr3_aa: CASSKGQGLNTEAFF
j_call: TRBJ1-1; d_call: -; v_call: TRBV6-1; clone_size: -; cdr3_nt: TGTGCCAGCAGTGTAGGGGCAATGAACACTGAAGCTTTCTTT; cdr3_aa: CASSVGAMNTEAFF
j_call: TRBJ2-7; d_call: -; v_call: TRBV11-2; clone_size: once; cdr3_nt: TGTGCCAGCAGCCCCCGGGGGACGTACTCCTACGAGCAGTACTTC; cdr3_aa: CASSPRGTYSYEQYF
j_call: TRBJ2-3; d_call: TRBD2; v_call: TRBV7-2; clone_size: -; cdr3_nt: TGTGCCAGCAGCTTCCTCGGGACTAGCGGAGGAGATACGCAGTATTTT; cdr3_aa: CASSFLGTSGGDTQYF
j_call: TRBJ2-7; d_call: -; v_call: TRBV4-2; clone_size: -; cdr3_nt: TGTGCCAGCAGCCAAGATCGATACATCTCCTACGAGCAGTACTTC; cdr3_aa: CASSQDRYISYEQYF
j_call: TRBJ1-5; d_call: TRBD1; v_call: TRBV19; clone_size: -; cdr3_nt: TGTGCCAGCCTTCCCGGGACAGGGTCTACGAGCAATCAGCCCCAGCATTTT; cdr3_aa: CASLPGTGSTSNQPQHF
j_call: TRBJ1-3; d_call: -; v_call: TRBV28; clone_size: -; cdr3_nt: TGTGCCAGCAGTTCTCCGTCCTCCTTTTCTGGAAACACCATATATTTT; cdr3_aa: CASSSPSSFSGNTIYF
j_call: TRBJ2-1; d_call: TRBD1; v_call: TRBV29-1; clone_size: -; cdr3_nt: TGCAGCGTGTCACAGGGGGTGTCCTACAATGAGCAGTTCTTC; cdr3_aa: CSVSQGVSYNEQFF
j_call: TRBJ2-1; d_call: TRBD2; v_call: TRBV7-7; clone_size: -; cdr3_nt: TGTGCTAGCAGCCCAGGGGTAGCGGGAGATTACAATGAGCAGTTCTTC; cdr3_aa: CASSPGVAGDYNEQFF
j_call: TRBJ2-1; d_call: -; v_call: TRBV2; clone_size: -; cdr3_nt: TGTGCCAGCAGTGAAATGGCGGGTGTATACAATGAGCAGTTCTTC; cdr3_aa: CASSEMAGVYNEQFF